This T cell receptor (beta chain) was recovered during a study of CD8 T cells in ankylosing spondylitis. Findings and limits, study-wide: Several highly homologous variants made up a TCR beta motif, and this motif appeared characteristic of ankylosing spondylitis blood. Researchers reportedly found disease-linked clones significantly enriched in matched ankylosing spondylitis synovial fluid. CD8+ by phenotype, disease-linked clones were relatively rare in peripheral blood.

With molecular barcodes, quantitative 5'-RACE was used to make the TCR beta libraries. TCRdb recomputed calls from the 5' RACE reads with MiXCR, one row per CDR3 protein. The sample carries roughly 700,000 distinct CDR3 sequences, around 17% recorded once. Only one count was recorded for this clonotype. The antigen is unknown. Germline V lookup: CDR1 MNHEY, CDR2 SMNVEV (reference sequence). J gave up 7 bases and V 6 bases, and 2 bases lay outside the gene matches. This CDR3 has 12 amino acids. Sequenced material: blood, either unsorted or a sorted T cell fraction (not recorded which). The V gene is TRBV27, the J gene TRBJ1-4; 7 positions agree with TRBD1. The clonotype originates from a male donor with ankylosing spondylitis. CDR3 DNA: TGTGCCAGCAGGACAGGGCGTGAAAAACTGTTTTTT. Translation gives CASRTGREKLFF. The entire variable domain, with the rest obtained from reference TRBV27 and TRBJ1-4, is as follows: EAQVTQNPRYLITVTGKKLTVTCSQNMNHEYMSWYRQDPGLGLRQIYYSMNVEVTDKGDVPEGYKVSRKEKRNFPLILESPSPNQTSLYFCASRTGREKLFFGSGTQLSVL.